This T cell receptor beta chain was sequenced during a study of blood T cells in healthy people across ages. Per germline, CDR1 SQVTM and CDR2 ANQGSEA. The CDR3 has 14 amino acids. V lost 5 bases and J lost 5; bases outside the gene matches: 7. The second PCR ran roughly 7 to 11 cycles with a sample-barcoded 5' primer and J-beta primers. TCRdb re-derived calls from the 5' RACE reads in MiXCR, one entry per CDR3 protein. This table holds some 1,000,000 distinct CDR3 sequences, less than 25% found once. The same sample was also used in a study of T cells of mothers and their children. That paper adds: The donors comprised over 5 children and their three healthy Caucasian mothers. Unrelated pairs and related pairs have their TCR recombination output shaped similarly by thymic selection. Unrelated mother-child pairs always had slightly, but never significantly, lower normalized overlap than related pairs.

The sequencing sample was made of blood. This chain links TRBV29-1 with TRBJ2-5; 11 nucleotides line up with TRBD2. This TCR was sampled from a girl aged 2 to 10 in good health. The CDR3 bases are TGCAGCGTTACTAGCGGGAGCGAATGGGAGACCCAGTACTTC. The encoded protein is CSVTSGSEWETQYF.